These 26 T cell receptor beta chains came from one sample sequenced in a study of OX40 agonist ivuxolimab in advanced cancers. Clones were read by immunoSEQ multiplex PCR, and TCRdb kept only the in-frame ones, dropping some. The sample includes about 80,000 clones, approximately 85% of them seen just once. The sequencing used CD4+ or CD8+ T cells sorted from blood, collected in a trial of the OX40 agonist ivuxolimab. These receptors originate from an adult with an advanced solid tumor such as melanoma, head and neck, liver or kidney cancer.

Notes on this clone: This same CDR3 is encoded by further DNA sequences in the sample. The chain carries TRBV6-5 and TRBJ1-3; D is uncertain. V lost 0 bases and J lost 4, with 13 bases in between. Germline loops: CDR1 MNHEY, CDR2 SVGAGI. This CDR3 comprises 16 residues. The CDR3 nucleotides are TGTGCCAGCAGTTACTCCGCCCGGGAGCTCGGAAACACCATATATTTT. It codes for CASSYSARELGNTIYF.

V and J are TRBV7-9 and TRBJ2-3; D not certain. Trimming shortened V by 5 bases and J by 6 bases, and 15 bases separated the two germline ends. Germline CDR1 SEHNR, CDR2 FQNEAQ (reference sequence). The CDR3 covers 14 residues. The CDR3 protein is CASSTTESRDTQYF. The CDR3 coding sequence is TGTGCCAGCAGCACGACTGAGTCGAGGGATACGCAGTATTTT.

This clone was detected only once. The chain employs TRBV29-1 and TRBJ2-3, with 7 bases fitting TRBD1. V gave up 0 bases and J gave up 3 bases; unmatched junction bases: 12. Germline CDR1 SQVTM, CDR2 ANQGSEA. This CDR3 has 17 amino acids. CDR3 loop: CSVEDPSSRGLTDTQYF. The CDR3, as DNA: TGCAGCGTTGAAGATCCGTCCTCCAGGGGGTTAACAGATACGCAGTATTTT.

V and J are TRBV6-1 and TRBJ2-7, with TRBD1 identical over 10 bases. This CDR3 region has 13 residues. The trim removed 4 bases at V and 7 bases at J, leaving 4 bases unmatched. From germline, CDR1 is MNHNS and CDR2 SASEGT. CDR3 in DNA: TGTGCCAGCAGTGGGGACAGGGGAGGGGAGCAGTACTTC. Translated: CASSGDRGGEQYF.

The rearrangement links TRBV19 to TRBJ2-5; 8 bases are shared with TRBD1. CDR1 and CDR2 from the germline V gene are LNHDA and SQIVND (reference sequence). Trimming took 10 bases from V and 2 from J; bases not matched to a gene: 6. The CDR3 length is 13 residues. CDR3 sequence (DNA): TGTGCCACCCGACAGGGGCAACAAGAGACCCAGTACTTC. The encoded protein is CATRQGQQETQYF.

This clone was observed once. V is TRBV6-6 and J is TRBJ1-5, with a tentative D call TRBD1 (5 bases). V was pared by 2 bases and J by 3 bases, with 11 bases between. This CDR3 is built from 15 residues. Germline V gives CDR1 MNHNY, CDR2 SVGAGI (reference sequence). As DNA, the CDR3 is TGTGCCAGCAGTTACGGGACTGATCTCAATCAGCCCCAGCATTTT. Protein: CASSYGTDLNQPQHF.

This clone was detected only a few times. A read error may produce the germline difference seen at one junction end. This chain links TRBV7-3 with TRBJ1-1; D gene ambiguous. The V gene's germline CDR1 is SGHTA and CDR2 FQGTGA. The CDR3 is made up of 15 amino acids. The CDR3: CASSQYAATYTEAFF. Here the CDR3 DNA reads TGCGCCAGCAGCCAGTACGCCGCTACTTACACTGAAGCTTTCTTT.

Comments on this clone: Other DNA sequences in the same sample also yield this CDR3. CDR3 loop: CASSLLGAGNTEAFF. In DNA form, the CDR3 reads TGCGCCAGCAGCTTGTTAGGGGCGGGGAACACTGAAGCTTTCTTT. The V gene is TRBV5-1, the J gene TRBJ1-1; D may be TRBD1 (5 bases). Germline-derived CDR1 and CDR2 are SGHRS and YFSETQ. V was cut by 1 base and J by 1 base, with 11 bases left in between. This CDR3 region has 15 residues.

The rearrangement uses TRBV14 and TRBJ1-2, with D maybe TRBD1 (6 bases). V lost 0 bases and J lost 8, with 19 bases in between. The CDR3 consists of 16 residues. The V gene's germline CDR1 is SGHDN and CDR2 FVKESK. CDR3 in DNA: TGTGCCAGCAGCCAAGATCGGGGGGGCGCGTGGAAAGGCTACACCTTC. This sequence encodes CASSQDRGGAWKGYTF. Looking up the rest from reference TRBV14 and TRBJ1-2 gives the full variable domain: EAGVTQFPSHSVIEKGQTVTLRCDPISGHDNLYWYRRVMGKEIKFLLHFVKESKQDESGMPNNRFLAERTGGTYSTLKVQPAELEDSGVYFCASSQDRGGAWKGYTFGSGTRLTVV.

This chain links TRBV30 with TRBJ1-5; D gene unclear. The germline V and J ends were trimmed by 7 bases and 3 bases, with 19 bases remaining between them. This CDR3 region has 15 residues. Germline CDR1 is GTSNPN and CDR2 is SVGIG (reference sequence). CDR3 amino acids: CASPMDTGYNQPQHF. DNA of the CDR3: TGTGCCTCCCCAATGGATACGGGGTACAATCAGCCCCAGCATTTT.

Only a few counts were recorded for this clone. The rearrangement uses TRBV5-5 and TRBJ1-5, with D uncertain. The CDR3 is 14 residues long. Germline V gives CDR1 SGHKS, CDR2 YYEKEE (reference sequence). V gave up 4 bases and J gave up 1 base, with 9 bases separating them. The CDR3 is CASSAPGSNQPQHF. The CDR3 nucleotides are TGTGCCAGCAGCGCGCCGGGCAGCAATCAGCCCCAGCATTTT.

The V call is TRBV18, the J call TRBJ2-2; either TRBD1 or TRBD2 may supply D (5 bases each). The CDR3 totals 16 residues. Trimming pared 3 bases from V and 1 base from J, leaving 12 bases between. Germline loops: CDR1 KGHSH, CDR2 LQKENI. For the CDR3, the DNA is TGTGCCAGCTCACCTACCCGGGACGGGAACACCGGGGAGCTGTTTTTT. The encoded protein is CASSPTRDGNTGELFF.

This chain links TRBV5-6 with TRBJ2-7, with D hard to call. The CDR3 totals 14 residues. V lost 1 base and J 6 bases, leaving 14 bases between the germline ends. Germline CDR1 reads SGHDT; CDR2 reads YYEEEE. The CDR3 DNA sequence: TGTGCCAGCAGCTTGAGGTCGTCCAGCGCCGAGCAGTACTTC. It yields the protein CASSLRSSSAEQYF.

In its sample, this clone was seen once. CDR3 coding DNA: TGTGCCAGCAAGCCGACTAGCGGGAGCAAAGGCTCCTACAATGAGCAGTTCTTC. Translating it yields CASKPTSGSKGSYNEQFF. The gene calls are TRBV27 and TRBJ2-1, with 12 bases that match TRBD2. This CDR3 spans 18 amino acids. J was trimmed by 0 bases and V by 7 bases; bases with no gene match: 10. Per germline, CDR1 MNHEY and CDR2 SMNVEV (reference sequence).

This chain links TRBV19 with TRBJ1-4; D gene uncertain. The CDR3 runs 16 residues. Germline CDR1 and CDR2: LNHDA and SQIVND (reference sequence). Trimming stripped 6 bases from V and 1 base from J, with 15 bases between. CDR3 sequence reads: CASSSGIALTNEKLFF. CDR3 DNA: TGTGCCAGTAGCTCCGGGATCGCCTTAACTAATGAAAAACTGTTTTTT.

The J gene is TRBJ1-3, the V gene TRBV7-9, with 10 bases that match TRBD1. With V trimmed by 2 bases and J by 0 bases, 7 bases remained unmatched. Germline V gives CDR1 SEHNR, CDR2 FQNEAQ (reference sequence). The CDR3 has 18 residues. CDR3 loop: CASSLRRQGASSGNTIYF. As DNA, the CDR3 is TGTGCCAGCAGCTTAAGGAGACAGGGGGCTTCCTCTGGAAACACCATATATTTT.

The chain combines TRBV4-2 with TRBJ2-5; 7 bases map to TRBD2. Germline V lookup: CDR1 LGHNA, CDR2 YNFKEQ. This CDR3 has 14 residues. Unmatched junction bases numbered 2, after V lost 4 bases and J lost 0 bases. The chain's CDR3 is CASSPLADQETQYF. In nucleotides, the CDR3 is TGTGCCAGCAGCCCCCTAGCGGACCAAGAGACCCAGTACTTC.

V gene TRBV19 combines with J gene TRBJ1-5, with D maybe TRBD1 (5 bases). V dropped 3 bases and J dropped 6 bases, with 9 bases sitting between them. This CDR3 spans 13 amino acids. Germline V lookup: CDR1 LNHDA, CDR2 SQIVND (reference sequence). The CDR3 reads CASSILGVQPQHF. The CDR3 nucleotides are TGTGCCAGTAGTATTTTAGGGGTTCAGCCCCAGCATTTT.

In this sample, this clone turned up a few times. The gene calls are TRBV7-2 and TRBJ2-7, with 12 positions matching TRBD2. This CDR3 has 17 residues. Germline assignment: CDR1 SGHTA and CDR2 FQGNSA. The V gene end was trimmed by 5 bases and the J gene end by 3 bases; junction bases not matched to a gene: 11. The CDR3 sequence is CASSAASGGAGVYEQYF. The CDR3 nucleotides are TGTGCCAGCAGCGCAGCTAGCGGGGGGGCCGGAGTCTACGAGCAGTACTTC.

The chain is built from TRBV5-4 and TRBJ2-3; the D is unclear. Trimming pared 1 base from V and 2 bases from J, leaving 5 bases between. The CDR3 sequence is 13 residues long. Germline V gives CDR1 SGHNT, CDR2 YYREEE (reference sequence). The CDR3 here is CASSLTATDTQYF. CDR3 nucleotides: TGTGCCAGCAGCTTGACAGCCACAGATACGCAGTATTTT.

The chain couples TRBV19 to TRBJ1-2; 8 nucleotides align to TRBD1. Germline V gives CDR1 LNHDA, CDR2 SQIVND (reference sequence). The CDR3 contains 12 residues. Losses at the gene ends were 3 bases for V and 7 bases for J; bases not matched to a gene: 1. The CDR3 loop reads CASSIGQGGYTF. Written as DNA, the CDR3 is TGTGCCAGTAGTATCGGACAGGGTGGCTACACCTTC.

CDR3 in amino acids: CASSEALTTNEKLFF. CDR3 bases: TGTGCCAGCAGTGAAGCGTTAACAACTAATGAAAAACTGTTTTTT. V usage is TRBV6-1 and J usage is TRBJ1-4, with D unresolved. Trimming removed 0 bases at V and 0 bases at J, with 5 bases between. The CDR3 totals 15 residues. Germline lookup yields CDR1 MNHNS and CDR2 SASEGT.

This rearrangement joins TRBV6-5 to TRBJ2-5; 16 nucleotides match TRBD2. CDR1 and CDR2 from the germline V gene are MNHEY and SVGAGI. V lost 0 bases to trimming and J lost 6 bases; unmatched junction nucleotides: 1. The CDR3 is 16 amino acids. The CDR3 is CASSYSGLAGGQTQYF. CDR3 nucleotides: TGTGCCAGCAGTTACTCGGGACTAGCGGGAGGGCAGACCCAGTACTTC.

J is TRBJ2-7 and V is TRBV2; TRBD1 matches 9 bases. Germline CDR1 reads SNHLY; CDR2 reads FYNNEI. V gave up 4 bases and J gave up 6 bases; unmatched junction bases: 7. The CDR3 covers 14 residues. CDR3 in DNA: TGTGCCAGCAGTGGGACAGGGGTCTCGCTCGAGCAGTACTTC. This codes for CASSGTGVSLEQYF.

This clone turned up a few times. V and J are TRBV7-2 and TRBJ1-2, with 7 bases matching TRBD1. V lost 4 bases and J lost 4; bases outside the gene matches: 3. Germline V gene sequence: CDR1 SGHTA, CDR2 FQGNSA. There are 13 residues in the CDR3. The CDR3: CASSSGQFYGYTF. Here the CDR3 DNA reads TGTGCCAGCAGCTCGGGACAGTTCTATGGCTACACCTTC.

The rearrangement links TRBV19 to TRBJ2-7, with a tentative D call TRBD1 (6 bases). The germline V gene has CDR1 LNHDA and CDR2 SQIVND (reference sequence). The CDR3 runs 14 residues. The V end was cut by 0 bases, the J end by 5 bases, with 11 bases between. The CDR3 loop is CASSIDVGGDEQYF. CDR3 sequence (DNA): TGTGCCAGTAGTATAGATGTTGGGGGCGACGAGCAGTACTTC. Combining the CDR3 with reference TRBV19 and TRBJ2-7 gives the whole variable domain DGGITQSPKYLFRKEGQNVTLSCEQNLNHDAMYWYRQDPGQGLRLIYYSQIVNDFQKGDIAEGYSVSREKKESFPLTVTSAQKNPTAFYLCASSIDVGGDEQYFGPGTRLTVT.